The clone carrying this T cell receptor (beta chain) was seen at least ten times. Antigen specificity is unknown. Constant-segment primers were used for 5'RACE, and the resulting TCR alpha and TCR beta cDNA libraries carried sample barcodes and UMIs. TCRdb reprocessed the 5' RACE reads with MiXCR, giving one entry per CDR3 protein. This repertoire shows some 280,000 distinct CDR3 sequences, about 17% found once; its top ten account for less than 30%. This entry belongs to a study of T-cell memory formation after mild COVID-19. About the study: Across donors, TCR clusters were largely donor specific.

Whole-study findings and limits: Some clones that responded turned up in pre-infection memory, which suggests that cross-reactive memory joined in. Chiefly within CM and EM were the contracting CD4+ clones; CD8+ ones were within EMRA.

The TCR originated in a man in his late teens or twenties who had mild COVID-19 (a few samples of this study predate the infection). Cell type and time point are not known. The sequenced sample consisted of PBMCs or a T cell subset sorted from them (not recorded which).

CDR3 residues: CSALGGWYTQYF. As DNA, the CDR3 is TGCAGTGCTCTGGGGGGGTGGTATACGCAGTATTTT. The chain employs TRBV20-1 and TRBJ2-3; the match to TRBD2 covers 7 bases. V lost 5 bases, J lost 7 bases, and 6 bases stayed unmatched. The CDR3 has 12 amino acids. Germline values: CDR1 DFQATT, CDR2 SNEGSKA (reference sequence).